Each of the 18 T cell receptor beta chains below was sequenced from the same sample in a study of T cell responses to AZD1222 COVID-19 vaccine. The repertoire was sequenced with immunoSEQ multiplex PCR; TCRdb's copy has only in-frame clones and lacks some. The table lists 120,000 or so clones, roughly 88% of them singletons. Specimen: peripheral blood, collected on day 0 of AZD1222 vaccination. Receptors were obtained from an adult in good health.

The chain couples TRBV7-3 to TRBJ1-1; D not certain. This CDR3 region has 13 residues. Germline V gives CDR1 SGHTA, CDR2 FQGTGA. Trimming took 0 bases from V and 4 from J, leaving 6 bases between them. CDR3 sequence (DNA): TGTGCCAGCAGCTTAACGTTAAGCACTGAAGCTTTCTTT. This codes for CASSLTLSTEAFF.

This rearrangement joins TRBV30 to TRBJ2-7; D is undetermined. CDR1 and CDR2 from the germline V gene are GTSNPN and SVGIG (reference sequence). This CDR3 is built from 13 residues. V was shortened by 4 bases and J by 0 bases, with 10 bases between the two germline ends. This chain's CDR3 is CAWNAADSYEQYF. In nucleotides, the CDR3 is TGTGCCTGGAATGCGGCGGACTCCTACGAGCAGTACTTC.

The genes are TRBV3-1 (or the pseudogene TRBV3-2) and TRBJ2-1, with 8 positions matching TRBD2. Germline V gene data show CDR1 as LGHDT and CDR2 as YNNKEL (reference sequence). The V segment lost 3 bases and the J segment 6 bases; nucleotides outside the gene matches: 13. This CDR3 has 17 amino acids. CDR3 DNA sequence: TGTGCCAGCAGCCATACTGTCGGGACTAGAGGGGGCAATGAGCAGTTCTTC. It translates to CASSHTVGTRGGNEQFF.

The gene calls are TRBV7-8 and TRBJ1-6; D is undetermined. This CDR3 is built from 18 residues. Germline-derived CDR1 and CDR2 are SGHVS and FQNEAQ. Trimming left V 4 bases short and J 3 bases short, with 19 bases between. The CDR3 loop reads CASSSASGLSNYNSPLHF. The CDR3 DNA reads TGTGCCAGCAGCTCGGCCTCGGGATTGTCGAACTATAATTCACCCCTCCACTTT. Looking up the rest from reference TRBV7-8 and TRBJ1-6 gives the full variable domain: GAGVSQSPRYKVAKRGQDVALRCDPISGHVSLFWYQQALGQGPEFLTYFQNEAQLDKSGLPSDRFFAERPEGSVSTLKIQRTQQEDSAVYLCASSSASGLSNYNSPLHFGNGTRLTVT.

This clone was found a few times. CDR3 nucleotides: TGTGCCAGCAGTTCACCAGGGATAACCTCTGGAAACACCATATATTTT. Its translation: CASSSPGITSGNTIYF. This chain connects TRBV6-6 to TRBJ1-3, with TRBD1 as a possible D gene (5 bases). Germline assignment: CDR1 MNHNY and CDR2 SVGAGI (reference sequence). The CDR3 length is 16 residues. V lost 4 bases and J 0 bases, leaving 13 bases between the germline ends.

This clone was seen once. The chain combines TRBV5-6 with TRBJ2-2, with D unresolved. There are 12 residues in the CDR3. In germline, CDR1 is SGHDT, CDR2 YYEEEE. Trimming pared 2 bases from V and 6 bases from J, leaving 5 bases between. This chain's CDR3 is CASSFMSGELFF. CDR3 in DNA: TGTGCCAGCAGCTTTATGTCCGGGGAGCTGTTTTTT.

The rearrangement links TRBV7-2 to TRBJ2-5, with D uncertain. V gave up 0 bases and J gave up 5 bases, with 4 bases separating them. Per germline, CDR1 SGHTA and CDR2 FQGNSA. CDR3 length: 12 residues. CDR3 in DNA: TGTGCCAGCAGCTTAGCCCGTGAGACCCAGTACTTC. This encodes CASSLARETQYF.

The rearrangement uses TRBV11-3 and TRBJ1-1; D is perhaps TRBD1 (5 bases). The germline V gene encodes CDR1 SGHNT and CDR2 YENEEA. The CDR3 is made up of 14 amino acids. Between the trimmed V and J ends, which lost 5 bases and 2 bases, there was a span of 12 bases. The CDR3 region has the DNA TGTGCCAGCAGCAGGGAGGGGACTAACACTGAAGCTTTCTTT. Its protein product is CASSREGTNTEAFF.

The chain has TRBV20-1 and TRBJ2-7; D gene ambiguous. Per the germline V gene, CDR1 is DFQATT and CDR2 is SNEGSKA (reference sequence). CDR3 length equals 10 residues. Trimming removed 4 bases at V and 7 bases at J, with 8 bases between. The CDR3 DNA reads as TGCAGTGCTAATAGGGCGGAGCAGTACTTC. Its protein is CSANRAEQYF.

The gene calls are TRBV14 and TRBJ1-6; 9 bases line up with TRBD1. This CDR3 has 16 amino acids. V lost 9 bases, J lost 6 bases, and 12 bases stayed unmatched. Germline CDR1 SGHDN, CDR2 FVKESK. Written as DNA, the CDR3 is TGTGCCAGTAGTCCACAGGGGGCCTTGGTTAATTCACCCCTCCACTTT. Residues: CASSPQGALVNSPLHF.

The gene calls are TRBV7-3 and TRBJ1-1; D remains unclear. This CDR3 contains 12 residues. V gave up 7 bases and J gave up 1 base, with 7 bases separating them. Germline V gene data show CDR1 as SGHTA and CDR2 as FQGTGA. The CDR3 DNA sequence: TGTGCCAGCACGGAGGGGAACACTGAAGCTTTCTTT. As protein: CASTEGNTEAFF.

This rearrangement joins TRBV7-3 to TRBJ1-1, with 9 positions matching TRBD1. J lost 10 bases, V lost 5 bases, and 8 bases had no gene match. The germline V gene has CDR1 SGHTA and CDR2 FQGTGA. CDR3 length: 13 amino acids. In nucleotides, the CDR3 is TGTGCCAGCAGCCTCGGACAGGGGCGCAGAGCTTTCTTT. It is translated as CASSLGQGRRAFF.

This chain connects TRBV5-5 to TRBJ2-1; possible D gene TRBD2, 5 bases. Trimming removed 6 bases from V and 7 bases from J, with 20 bases in between. This CDR3 has 15 amino acids. CDR1 SGHKS and CDR2 YYEKEE come from the germline V gene (reference sequence). CDR3 nucleotide sequence: TGTGCCAGCATCGCCGGCGGGCGGTATCCGAATGAGCAGTTCTTC. It codes for CASIAGGRYPNEQFF.

The chain couples TRBV11-2 to TRBJ2-7; 8 nucleotides line up with TRBD1. CDR1 and CDR2 (germline): SGHAT, FQNNGV. Germline trimming cut 1 base from V and 2 bases from J; bases unmatched to any gene: 4. The CDR3 extends over 15 amino acids. The CDR3 loop is CASSLVRGHAYEQYF. The CDR3, as DNA: TGTGCCAGCAGCTTAGTCAGGGGGCACGCCTACGAGCAGTACTTC.

In its sample, this clone was seen once. V usage is TRBV7-9 and J usage is TRBJ1-4; D is perhaps TRBD1 (5 bases). V lost 3 bases, J lost 4 bases, and 9 bases lay in between. The CDR3 extends over 14 amino acids. In germline, CDR1 is SEHNR, CDR2 FQNEAQ (reference sequence). CDR3 nucleotide sequence: TGTGCCAGCAGCTTGACAGTTTATAATGAAAAACTGTTTTTT. Translation: CASSLTVYNEKLFF.

The chain has TRBV30 and TRBJ1-3; no definite D call. This CDR3 comprises 15 residues. Germline V gene lookup returns CDR1 GTSNPN and CDR2 SVGIG (reference sequence). Trimming pared 1 base from V and 0 bases from J, leaving 10 bases between. This CDR3 is CAWSGNRFSGNTIYF. The CDR3 DNA reads as TGTGCCTGGAGTGGTAACCGTTTCTCTGGAAACACCATATATTTT.

The gene calls are TRBV5-1 and TRBJ1-2; D remains ambiguous. Trimming took 5 bases from V and 3 from J, leaving 17 bases between them. Per the germline V gene, CDR1 is SGHRS and CDR2 is YFSETQ. CDR3 length: 15 residues. In nucleotides, the CDR3 is TGCGCCAGCAGATATGAAATGGACCGTCACTATGGCTACACCTTC. It yields the protein CASRYEMDRHYGYTF.

This chain joins TRBV5-1 and TRBJ1-2; tentative D call: TRBD1 (6 bases). CDR1 and CDR2 from the germline V gene are SGHRS and YFSETQ. The CDR3 totals 14 residues. V was pared by 4 bases and J by 3 bases, with 13 bases between. The CDR3 protein is CASSPGAGYYGYTF. In nucleotides, the CDR3 is TGCGCCAGCAGCCCGGGGGCGGGTTACTATGGCTACACCTTC.